This TCR beta chain was observed in a study of technical replicates of blood from a handful of donors. Only in-frame clones appear in the TCRdb table, and some are missing; sequencing was by immunoSEQ multiplex PCR. The table shows about 85,000 clones, with around 94% occurring only once. V lost 5 bases to trimming and J lost 4 bases; unmatched junction nucleotides: 8. This CDR3 is 15 amino acids long. CDR1 SGHRS and CDR2 YFSETQ come from the germline V gene. This clone has only one observation. The specimen sequenced was T cells isolated from PBMCs. The receptor was derived from a human donor in good health. The chain employs TRBV5-1 and TRBJ1-4; TRBD1 aligns across 7 bases. CDR3 sequence (DNA): TGCGCCAGCAGTGATCCACAGGGGATTAATGAAAAACTGTTTTTT. Translation gives CASSDPQGINEKLFF.